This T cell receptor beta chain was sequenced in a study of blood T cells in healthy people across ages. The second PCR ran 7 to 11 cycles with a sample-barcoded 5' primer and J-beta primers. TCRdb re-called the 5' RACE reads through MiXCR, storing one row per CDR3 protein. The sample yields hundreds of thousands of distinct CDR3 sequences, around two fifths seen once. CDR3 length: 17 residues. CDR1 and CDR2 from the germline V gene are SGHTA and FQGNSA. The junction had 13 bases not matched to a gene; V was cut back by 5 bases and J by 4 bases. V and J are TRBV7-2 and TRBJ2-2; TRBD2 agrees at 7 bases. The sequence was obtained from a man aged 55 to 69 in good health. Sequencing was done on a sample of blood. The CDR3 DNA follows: TGTGCCAGCAGCCCCCGGCCCAAGCGGGGAAGCACCGGGGAGCTGTTTTTT. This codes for CASSPRPKRGSTGELFF.